The T cell receptor beta chain under discussion was sequenced for a study of cytomegalovirus exposure and HLA in healthy donors. Nominally healthy donors provided the samples, though records likely missed some immune exposures. A note on this clone: Its antigen is unknown. A junction end diverges from the germline sequence, so it may reflect a read error.

Findings and caveats of the study: Fewer N-insertions than the approximately 680-donor mean were reportedly shown by an Asian-associated ancestry cluster in a later analysis.

Primers for the PCR totalled 60 Vbeta and 13 Jbeta. Using immunoSEQ multiplex PCR, the repertoire was profiled, and TCRdb retains in-frame clones only, with some absent. The repertoire consists of 150,000 to 200,000 clones, with roughly 70% occurring once and the leading ten covering over 1.5%. There are 14 residues in the CDR3. CDR1 and CDR2 (germline): MNHNS, SASEGT. The chain joins TRBV6-1 to TRBJ1-2; TRBD1 matches at 8 bases. The sample was PBMCs. This sequence was found in a woman in her 30s in good health and CMV-seronegative. The CDR3 DNA reads TGTGCCAGCAGTCAAGCGACAGGGGACTATGGCTACACCTTC. Its translation is CASSQATGDYGYTF.